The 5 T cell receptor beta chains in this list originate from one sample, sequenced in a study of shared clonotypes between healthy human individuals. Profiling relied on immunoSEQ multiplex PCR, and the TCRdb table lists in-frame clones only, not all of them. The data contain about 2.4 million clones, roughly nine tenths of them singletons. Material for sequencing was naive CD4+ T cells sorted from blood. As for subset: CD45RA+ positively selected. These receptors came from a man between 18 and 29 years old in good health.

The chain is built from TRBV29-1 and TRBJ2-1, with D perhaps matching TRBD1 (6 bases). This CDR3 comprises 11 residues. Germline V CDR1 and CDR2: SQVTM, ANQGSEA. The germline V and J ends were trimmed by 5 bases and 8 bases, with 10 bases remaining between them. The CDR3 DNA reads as TGCAGCGTTTCCAGGACAGATGAGCAGTTCTTC. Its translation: CSVSRTDEQFF.

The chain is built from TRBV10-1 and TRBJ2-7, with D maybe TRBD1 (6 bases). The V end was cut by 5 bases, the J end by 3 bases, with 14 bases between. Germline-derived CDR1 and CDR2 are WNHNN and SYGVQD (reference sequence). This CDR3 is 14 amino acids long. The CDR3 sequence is CASSTGFGDYEQYF. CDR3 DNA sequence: TGCGCCAGCAGTACAGGGTTCGGGGACTACGAGCAGTACTTC.

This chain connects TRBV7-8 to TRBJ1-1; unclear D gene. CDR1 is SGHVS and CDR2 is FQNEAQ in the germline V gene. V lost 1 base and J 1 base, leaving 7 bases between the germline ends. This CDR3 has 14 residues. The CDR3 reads CASSLEGWNTEAFF. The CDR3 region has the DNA TGTGCCAGCAGCTTAGAAGGGTGGAACACTGAAGCTTTCTTT.

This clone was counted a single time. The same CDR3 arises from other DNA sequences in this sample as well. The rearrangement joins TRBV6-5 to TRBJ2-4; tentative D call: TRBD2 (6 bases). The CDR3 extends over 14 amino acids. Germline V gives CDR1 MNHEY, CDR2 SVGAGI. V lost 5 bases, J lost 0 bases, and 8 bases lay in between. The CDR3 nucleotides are TGTGCCAGCAGTCCCGGGAGAGCCAAAAACATTCAGTACTTC. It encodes CASSPGRAKNIQYF.

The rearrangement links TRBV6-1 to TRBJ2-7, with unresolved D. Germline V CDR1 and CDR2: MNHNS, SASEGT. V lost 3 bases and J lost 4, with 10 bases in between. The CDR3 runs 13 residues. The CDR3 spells CASSERPAYEQYF. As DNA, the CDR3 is TGTGCCAGCAGTGAGAGACCGGCGTACGAGCAGTACTTC.